The TCR beta chain described here comes from a study of PD-L1 blockade in urothelial cancer. Across the whole study: About 90% of the roughly 30 patients were men whose urothelial cancer was bladder-origin. Researchers looked at the blood 3 weeks (second dose) and 6 weeks after treatment began.

V shed 7 bases and J shed 2 bases, with 17 bases lying between them. Per the germline V gene, CDR1 is SGHTA and CDR2 is FQGNSA. The CDR3 is 15 amino acids. The authors spiked synthetic TCR analog templates into each PCR. Profiling relied on immunoSEQ multiplex PCR, and the TCRdb table lists in-frame clones only, not all of them. The sample carries about 87,000 clones, roughly 89% recorded once. In regard to this clone: Within the sample, other DNA sequences also encode this same CDR3.

Time point meaning: pretreatment peripheral blood. Peripheral blood mononuclear cells were collected from every patient before and during treatment, yielding between 1 and 8 samples per patient. This receptor was obtained from a man aged 55 to 70 with urothelial cancer. The input for sequencing was PBMCs, taken around atezolizumab (anti-PD-L1) treatment. The gene calls are TRBV7-2 and TRBJ1-1, with D possibly TRBD1 on 5 matching bases. CDR3 nucleotides: TGTGCCAGCAACTTGGGGGGGTACCGAAACACTGAAGCTTTCTTT. Residues: CASNLGGYRNTEAFF.